This T cell receptor beta chain was captured by sequencing in a study of blood T cell repertoires in COVID-19. Profiling relied on immunoSEQ multiplex PCR, and the TCRdb table lists in-frame clones only, not all of them. This sample has some 190,000 clones, with roughly 80% found just once. V gave up 3 bases and J gave up 1 base; unmatched junction bases: 1. CDR3 length: 14 amino acids. CDR1 is SGHRS and CDR2 is YFSETQ in the germline V gene. The source is a woman in her forties with COVID-19, enrolled during active disease. The chain carries TRBV5-1 and TRBJ2-1; 7 nucleotides agree with TRBD2. The sample was peripheral blood. DNA for the CDR3: TGCGCCAGCAGCTCTAGCGGTTCCTACAATGAGCAGTTCTTC. Protein product: CASSSSGSYNEQFF. Full variable domain (remainder filled in from reference TRBV5-1 and TRBJ2-1): KAGVTQTPRYLIKTRGQQVTLSCSPISGHRSVSWYQQTPGQGLQFLFEYFSETQRNKGNFPGRFSGRQFSNSRSEMNVSTLELGDSALYLCASSSSGSYNEQFFGPGTRLTVL.